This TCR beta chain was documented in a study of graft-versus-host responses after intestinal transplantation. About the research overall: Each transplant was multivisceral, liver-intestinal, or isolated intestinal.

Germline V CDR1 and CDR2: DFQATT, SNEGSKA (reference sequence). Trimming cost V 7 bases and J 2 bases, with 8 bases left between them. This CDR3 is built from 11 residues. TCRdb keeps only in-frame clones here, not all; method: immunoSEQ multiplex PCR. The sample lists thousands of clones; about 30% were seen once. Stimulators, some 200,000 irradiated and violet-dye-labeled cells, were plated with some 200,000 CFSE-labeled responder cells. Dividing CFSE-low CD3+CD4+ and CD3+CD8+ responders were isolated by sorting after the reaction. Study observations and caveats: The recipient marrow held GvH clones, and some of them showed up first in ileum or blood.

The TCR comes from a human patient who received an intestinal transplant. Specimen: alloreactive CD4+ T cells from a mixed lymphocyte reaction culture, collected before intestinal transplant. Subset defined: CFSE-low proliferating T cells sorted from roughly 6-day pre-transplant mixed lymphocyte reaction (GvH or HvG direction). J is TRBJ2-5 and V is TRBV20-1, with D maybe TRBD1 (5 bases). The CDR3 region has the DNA TGCAGTGGGGCAGGGCAAGAGACCCAGTACTTC. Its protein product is CSGAGQETQYF.